This is a list of T cell receptor beta chains from one sample in a study of human T cells and chemical hapten exposure. TCRdb recomputed calls from the RACE reads with MiXCR, one row per CDR3 protein. The sample lists about 380,000 distinct CDR3 sequences, about 6% occurring once. The specimen comprised whole blood, sampled in connection with sensitization to the hapten diphenylcyclopropenone (DPC). These receptors all stem from a woman younger than 30 with alopecia areata. Some clones in this sample may be carry-over from other donors' samples. The CDR3 runs from the conserved cysteine through the conserved F or W. Fields, in order: J gene, D gene, V gene, clone size, CDR3 protein, CDR3 DNA. D genes are given only for firm matches. Where a row states a size, it is once, few, many or the class of an expanded clone; other rows omit it.

>TRBJ2-7|TRBD1|TRBV6-2/TRBV6-3|-
CASSRLGQVPYEQYF
TGTGCCAGCAGCCGCCTCGGACAGGTCCCCTACGAGCAGTACTTC
>TRBJ1-5|-|TRBV12-3/TRBV12-4|few
CASRPDSPNQPQHF
TGTGCCAGCCGCCCGGACAGCCCCAATCAGCCCCAGCATTTT
>TRBJ2-1|TRBD2|TRBV10-3|-
CARTTSGGRSSYNEQFF
TGTGCCCGCACAACTAGCGGGGGCCGAAGCTCCTACAATGAGCAGTTCTTC
>TRBJ1-2|-|TRBV29-1|few
CSAGRTAYFQGANYGYTF
TGCAGCGCTGGGCGGACAGCTTACTTTCAAGGGGCGAACTATGGCTACACCTTC
>TRBJ1-1|-|TRBV14|few
CASSQDRGMNTEAFF
TGTGCCAGCAGCCAAGACAGGGGCATGAACACTGAAGCTTTCTTT
>TRBJ2-5|TRBD2|TRBV7-2|-
CASSFSSGLVSQETQYF
TGTGCCAGCAGCTTTAGTTCGGGACTAGTGTCCCAAGAGACCCAGTACTTC
>TRBJ1-1|-|TRBV5-1|many
CASHRGDTEAFF
TGCGCCAGCCACCGGGGGGACACTGAAGCTTTCTTT
>TRBJ1-6|-|TRBV28|few
CASSLTTNYNSPLHF
TGTGCCAGCAGCCTTACAACCAATTATAATTCACCCCTCCACTTT
>TRBJ1-1|-|TRBV3-1|few
CASSPWEGVNTEAFF
TGTGCCAGCAGCCCCTGGGAGGGAGTGAACACTGAAGCTTTCTTT
>TRBJ1-5|-|TRBV7-2|many
CASSLVGQPQHF
TGTGCCAGCAGCTTAGTAGGTCAGCCCCAGCATTTT
>TRBJ1-3|-|TRBV7-2|many
CASSPDSISGNTIYF
TGTGCCAGCAGCCCCGACAGCATTTCTGGAAACACCATATATTTT
>TRBJ2-7|-|TRBV27|few
CASSRDAEYSFYEQYF
TGTGCCAGCAGTCGGGACGCGGAGTATTCCTTCTACGAGCAGTACTTC
>TRBJ2-2|TRBD1|TRBV6-5|few
CASSYSTAGGSPNTGELFF
TGTGCCAGCAGTTACTCGACCGCAGGGGGCTCACCGAACACCGGGGAGCTGTTTTTT
>TRBJ1-6|TRBD1|TRBV14|few
CASSRGQGTYNSPLHF
TGTGCCAGCAGCCGGGGACAGGGCACCTATAATTCACCCCTCCACTTT
>TRBJ1-2|TRBD1|TRBV25-1|many
CASSDTPRTGGYGYTF
TGTGCCAGCAGTGACACCCCAAGGACAGGGGGCTATGGCTACACCTTC
>TRBJ2-3|-|TRBV29-1|-
CSVAPAVYTDTQYF
TGCAGCGTCGCCCCCGCAGTATACACAGATACGCAGTATTTT
>TRBJ1-5|-|TRBV2|-
CASSQGVDDNQPQHF
TGTGCCAGCAGTCAAGGGGTGGACGACAATCAGCCCCAGCATTTT
>TRBJ2-3|TRBD2|TRBV20-1|-
CSAPEPPTSGGRRTDTQYF
TGCAGTGCTCCCGAGCCCCCTACTAGCGGGGGGCGACGCACAGATACGCAGTATTTT
>TRBJ1-1|-|TRBV5-1|many
CASSFSGFTEAFF
TGCGCCAGCAGCTTCTCGGGGTTCACTGAAGCTTTCTTT
>TRBJ1-5|TRBD1|TRBV7-9|few
CASSYAGTVNQPQHF
TGTGCCAGCAGCTATGCCGGGACAGTCAATCAGCCCCAGCATTTT